This entry lists 7 T cell receptor beta chains sequenced from one sample in a study of T-cell memory formation after mild COVID-19. Via MiXCR, TCRdb re-called the 5' RACE reads, giving one row per CDR3 protein. The table has some 160,000 distinct CDR3 sequences, roughly 13% seen once. The sample was PBMCs or a T cell subset sorted from them (not recorded which). These receptors all stem from a man between 18 and 35 years old who had mild COVID-19 (a few samples of this study predate the infection). Cell type and time point are not known.

This chain uses TRBV29-1 with TRBJ1-2; the D gene is possibly TRBD1 (6 bases). Germline V gene data show CDR1 as SQVTM and CDR2 as ANQGSEA. V dropped 8 bases and J dropped 2 bases, with 15 bases sitting between them. The CDR3 is 13 amino acids. This chain's CDR3 is CSPGGGPNYGYTF. CDR3 DNA: TGCAGCCCCGGGGGGGGGCCCAACTATGGCTACACCTTC.

In its sample, this clonotype was seen a few times. CDR3 coding DNA: TGCGCCAGCAGCTTGACAGCTAGCTCCTACGAGCAGTACTTC. Translating gives CASSLTASSYEQYF. The chain joins TRBV5-1 to TRBJ2-7; D remains ambiguous. The CDR3 is made up of 14 amino acids. The ends were cut back, 1 base at V and 0 bases at J, with 8 bases in the middle. Germline V gene lookup returns CDR1 SGHRS and CDR2 YFSETQ.

In DNA form, the CDR3 reads TGCGCCAGCAGCTTGGGAATATTGGACTATGGCTACACCTTC. Translating it yields CASSLGILDYGYTF. The chain joins TRBV5-1 to TRBJ1-2; the D is unclear. Germline lookup yields CDR1 SGHRS and CDR2 YFSETQ. V lost 0 bases and J lost 3, with 9 bases in between. The CDR3 is made up of 14 amino acids.

This clonotype has a handful of counts. For the CDR3, the DNA is TGTGCCAGCAGGAAGACTAGCGGCCAAGAGACCCAGTACTTC. Translation gives CASRKTSGQETQYF. The chain is built from TRBV2 and TRBJ2-5, with TRBD2 matching 9 bases. The germline V gene encodes CDR1 SNHLY and CDR2 FYNNEI. The CDR3 spans 14 residues. With 6 bases clipped from V and 1 base from J, the junction kept 3 bases outside the gene matches. The full variable domain, in which reference TRBV2 and TRBJ2-5 provide the parts outside the CDR3, is EPEVTQTPSHQVTQMGQEVILRCVPISNHLYFYWYRQILGQKVEFLVSFYNNEISEKSEIFDDQFSVERPDGSNFTLKIRSTKLEDSAMYFCASRKTSGQETQYFGPGTRLLVL.

There are many counts of this clonotype. The rearrangement uses TRBV29-1 and TRBJ2-5; TRBD2 matches 7 bases. V shed 1 base and J 5 bases; nucleotides not matched to a gene: 4. There are 13 residues in the CDR3. Germline CDR1 reads SQVTM; CDR2 reads ANQGSEA. The CDR3 DNA sequence: TGCAGCGTTGAAGCGGGGGGTCGGGAGACCCAGTACTTC. This sequence encodes CSVEAGGRETQYF.

The rearrangement joins TRBV4-1 to TRBJ1-5, with D possibly TRBD1 on 6 matching bases. Trimming took 0 bases from V and 0 from J, leaving 12 bases between them. The V gene's germline CDR1 is MGHRA and CDR2 YSYEKL. CDR3 size: 17 residues. CDR3 loop: CASSQDSDRNSNQPQHF. The CDR3 DNA is TGCGCCAGCAGCCAAGATTCAGACAGGAATAGCAATCAGCCCCAGCATTTT.

Only a few counts were recorded for this clonotype. The V gene is TRBV5-1, the J gene TRBJ2-1; D ambiguous. V was cut by 0 bases and J by 8 bases, with 3 bases left in between. The CDR3 covers 11 residues. Germline lookup yields CDR1 SGHRS and CDR2 YFSETQ. CDR3 bases: TGCGCCAGCAGCTTGGAATATGAGCAGTTCTTC. Residues: CASSLEYEQFF. Combining the CDR3 with reference TRBV5-1 and TRBJ2-1 gives the whole variable domain KAGVTQTPRYLIKTRGQQVTLSCSPISGHRSVSWYQQTPGQGLQFLFEYFSETQRNKGNFPGRFSGRQFSNSRSEMNVSTLELGDSALYLCASSLEYEQFFGPGTRLTVL.